What follows are 29 T cell receptor beta chains derived from one specimen sequenced in a study of T cells expressing NK-cell markers. TCRdb reprocessed the 5' RACE reads and reports one entry per CDR3 protein, with no DNA. The table for this sample gives roughly 110,000 distinct CDR3 sequences. The sample taken for sequencing was blood T cells: a sorted CD56 or NKG2C T cell subset, CD4+ or CD8+ T cells, or bulk PBMC T cells (not recorded which). The receptor set was obtained from a woman aged 18-69 years in good health.

V is TRBV30 and J is TRBJ1-2. Germline CDR1 and CDR2: GTSNPN and SVGIG (reference sequence). The CDR3 has 12 residues. This chain's CDR3 is CAWSVVRLGYTF.

The rearrangement links TRBV28 to TRBJ2-2; there is no DNA to check the TCRdb D call of TRBD1. CDR3 length: 16 amino acids. Germline lookup yields CDR1 MDHEN and CDR2 SYDVKM. The CDR3 region is CASSFPLGAITGELFF. The full variable domain, with the rest looked up from reference TRBV28 and TRBJ2-2, is DVKVTQSSRYLVKRTGEKVFLECVQDMDHENMFWYRQDPGLGLRLIYFSYDVKMKEKGDIPEGYSVSREKKERFSLILESASTNQTSMYLCASSFPLGAITGELFFGEGSRLTVL.

The rearrangement uses TRBV4-3 and TRBJ2-1; as DNA is missing, the TRBD2 call by TCRdb cannot be tested. The CDR3 has 16 amino acids. Germline-derived CDR1 and CDR2 are LGHNA and YSLEER. This CDR3 is CASSQGAGGLRNEQFF.

This sequence joins TRBV9 and TRBJ2-3; absent DNA, TCRdb's TRBD2 call cannot be checked. Per germline, CDR1 SGDLS and CDR2 YYNGEE. The CDR3 contains 15 residues. The CDR3 sequence is CASSVGGLAGYTQYF.

V and J are TRBV6-1 and TRBJ1-5. Germline V CDR1 and CDR2: MNHNS, SASEGT. This CDR3 comprises 13 residues. Here the CDR3 reads CASSQHSNQPQHF.

CDR3 sequence reads: CASSYGGGTTDTQYF. The chain couples TRBV6-2 or TRBV6-3 to TRBJ2-3; TCRdb's D call, TRBD1, is unchecked because there is no DNA. Per germline, CDR1 MNHEY and CDR2 SVGEGT. The CDR3 is made up of 15 amino acids.

The chain employs TRBV7-8 and TRBJ2-2; the D gene TCRdb calls, TRBD2, cannot be checked with no DNA. The CDR3 runs 15 residues. Per the germline V gene, CDR1 is SGHVS and CDR2 is FQNEAQ. CDR3 amino acids: CASRPRAGPTRELFF.

This chain joins TRBV20-1 and TRBJ2-3; TCRdb names TRBD2, which stays unverified in the absence of DNA. This CDR3 is built from 17 residues. In germline, CDR1 is DFQATT, CDR2 SNEGSKA (reference sequence). The CDR3 region is CSARVLRARRGTDTQYF.

The chain is built from TRBV12-3 or TRBV12-4 and TRBJ2-3; there is no DNA to check the TCRdb D call of TRBD2. The CDR3 is 15 amino acids. The CDR3 here is CASSPTSGTSDTQYF.

J is TRBJ1-1 and V is TRBV12-3 or TRBV12-4. This CDR3 spans 11 amino acids. The CDR3 sequence: CANQRGSEAFF.

This CDR3 reads CASSGTGQNTGELFF. The V and J genes are TRBV25-1 and TRBJ2-2; the D gene TCRdb calls, TRBD1, cannot be checked with no DNA. The CDR3 spans 15 residues. The V gene's germline CDR1 is MGHDK and CDR2 SYGVNS. Combining the CDR3 with reference TRBV25-1 and TRBJ2-2 gives the whole variable domain EADIYQTPRYLVIGTGKKITLECSQTMGHDKMYWYQQDPGMELHLIHYSYGVNSTEKGDLSSESTVSRIRTEHFPLTLESARPSHTSQYLCASSGTGQNTGELFFGEGSRLTVL.

The chain joins TRBV4-2 to TRBJ1-6; TCRdb indicates TRBD1, and absent DNA this call remains unverified. Germline V CDR1 and CDR2: LGHNA, YNFKEQ. This CDR3 is built from 17 residues. CDR3 loop: CASSQDLTGDYNSPLHF.

V and J are TRBV12-3 or TRBV12-4 and TRBJ2-2; TCRdb's D call of TRBD2 is untestable without DNA. This CDR3 is 15 amino acids long. The CDR3 is CASSSAGGATGELFF.

This chain links TRBV7-8 with TRBJ2-7; TCRdb indicates TRBD2, and absent DNA this call remains unverified. Germline V lookup: CDR1 SGHVS, CDR2 FQNEAQ. This CDR3 is built from 13 residues. The CDR3 spells CASSFGRSGEQYF.

This chain uses TRBV28 with TRBJ2-3; TCRdb proposes TRBD1, but this gene call is untestable without DNA. The CDR3 length is 17 residues. Germline CDR1 and CDR2: MDHEN and SYDVKM. This CDR3 is CASSLEPQGGSTDTQYF.

The rearrangement uses TRBV27 and TRBJ2-1. The V gene's germline CDR1 is MNHEY and CDR2 SMNVEV (reference sequence). The CDR3 spans 15 residues. CDR3: CASSPYLSSYNEQFF.

The rearrangement uses TRBV5-4 and TRBJ2-2. CDR3 length: 12 amino acids. The germline V gene has CDR1 SGHNT and CDR2 YYREEE (reference sequence). CDR3: CASLVGTGELFF. Full variable domain (rest looked up from reference TRBV5-4 and TRBJ2-2): ETGVTQSPTHLIKTRGQQVTLRCSSQSGHNTVSWYQQALGQGPQFIFQYYREEENGRGNFPPRFSGLQFPNYSSELNVNALELDDSALYLCASLVGTGELFFGEGSRLTVL.

This sequence joins TRBV4-2 and TRBJ2-7. Germline assignment: CDR1 LGHNA and CDR2 YNFKEQ. The CDR3 runs 14 residues. This chain's CDR3 is CASSNEGAAYEQYF.

V gene TRBV28 combines with J gene TRBJ1-6; TCRdb proposes TRBD1, but this gene call is untestable without DNA. The CDR3 extends over 14 amino acids. The germline V gene encodes CDR1 MDHEN and CDR2 SYDVKM. The CDR3 sequence: CASTVGGRRSPLHF.

The chain combines TRBV6-1 with TRBJ2-5; the TRBD2 assignment by TCRdb is unverifiable without DNA. Germline values: CDR1 MNHNS, CDR2 SASEGT. This CDR3 region has 19 residues. The CDR3 spells CASSAPGSSEGFGVETQYF.

This chain joins TRBV12-3 or TRBV12-4 and TRBJ2-5; TCRdb's assignment of TRBD2 cannot be checked, as there is no DNA. The CDR3 spans 19 residues. The CDR3: CASSFGLAGGPAVGETQYF.

The chain couples TRBV4-3 to TRBJ1-4; TCRdb returns TRBD1, unconfirmable since there is no DNA. Germline-derived CDR1 and CDR2 are LGHNA and YSLEER. CDR3 length: 16 amino acids. CDR3 region: CASSQTSVDRDEKLFF.

The genes are TRBV5-4 and TRBJ1-1; TCRdb lists TRBD1, though no DNA is available to test this call. The CDR3 length is 14 residues. CDR1 and CDR2 (germline): SGHNT, YYREEE (reference sequence). The CDR3 is CASSFVPGDTEAFF.

V and J are TRBV7-2 and TRBJ1-2; TCRdb's D gene call, TRBD1, goes unchecked for lack of DNA. CDR1 is SGHTA and CDR2 is FQGNSA in the germline V gene. CDR3 length: 15 amino acids. The CDR3 reads CASSWGQYSNYGYTF. Full variable domain (missing parts from reference TRBV7-2 and TRBJ1-2): GAGVSQSPSNKVTEKGKDVELRCDPISGHTALYWYRQSLGQGLEFLIYFQGNSAPDKSGLPSDRFSAERTGGSVSTLTIQRTQQEDSAVYLCASSWGQYSNYGYTFGSGTRLTVV.

The chain recombines TRBV28 with TRBJ2-7; there is no DNA to check the TCRdb D call of TRBD1. Germline CDR1 MDHEN, CDR2 SYDVKM. This CDR3 has 14 amino acids. The CDR3 spells CASSAAGTTYEQYF.

V gene TRBV6-1 combines with J gene TRBJ1-4. Germline V lookup: CDR1 MNHNS, CDR2 SASEGT. The CDR3 is made up of 17 amino acids. The CDR3 loop is CASRGGGPGATNEKLFF.

The genes are TRBV20-1 and TRBJ2-7; the TCRdb D gene call, TRBD1, has no DNA to confirm it. The CDR3 length is 16 residues. The germline V gene has CDR1 DFQATT and CDR2 SNEGSKA (reference sequence). The CDR3 spells CSARDEETGESAEQYF.

The chain carries TRBV7-9 and TRBJ2-4; lacking DNA, the TRBD2 call made by TCRdb goes unchecked. This CDR3 region has 16 residues. Germline V gene sequence: CDR1 SEHNR, CDR2 FQNEAQ (reference sequence). CDR3 residues: CASTKVGDLAKNIQYF.

This sequence joins TRBV28 and TRBJ2-3; the D gene TCRdb calls, TRBD1, cannot be checked with no DNA. Germline V gene data show CDR1 as MDHEN and CDR2 as SYDVKM. The CDR3 is 17 residues long. CDR3 protein: CASKTDRSFSLTDTQYF. Full variable domain (outside the CDR3, taken from reference TRBV28 and TRBJ2-3): DVKVTQSSRYLVKRTGEKVFLECVQDMDHENMFWYRQDPGLGLRLIYFSYDVKMKEKGDIPEGYSVSREKKERFSLILESASTNQTSMYLCASKTDRSFSLTDTQYFGPGTRLTVL.